This note documents a single TCR beta chain sequence. Its cognate antigen is unknown. A v3.0 immunoSEQ assay was performed at survey level. Using immunoSEQ multiplex PCR, the repertoire was profiled, and TCRdb retains in-frame clones only, with some absent. This sample has about 25,000 clones, with 80% to 95% found just once. This CDR3 contains 17 residues. Germline V gene data show CDR1 as SGHRS and CDR2 as YFSETQ. Trimming removed 2 bases from V and 10 bases from J; junction bases left unmatched: 11. This sample stems from a study of long-term antiretroviral therapy in people with HIV. Turning to the study itself: Initial samples were collected about a decade before the 2015 immediate-ART recommendation.

Findings and limits, study-wide: The range of CDR3 lengths in HIV repertoires proved narrower than that found in controls. Clonal populations expanded prior to ART predominated within the repertoire at all time points.

This TCR derives from a woman between 40 and 50 years old with HIV. The V gene is TRBV5-1, the J gene TRBJ2-2, with 13 bases fitting TRBD2. The sample in question was unsorted PBMCs, obtained 7.6 years after starting antiretroviral therapy. In DNA form, the CDR3 reads TGCGCCAGCAGCTTCACCGGGACTAGCGGGGTCTCCGCGGAGCTGTTTTTT. The encoded protein is CASSFTGTSGVSAELFF.